A selection of T cell receptor beta chains follows, all from one sample in a study of blood T cell repertoires in COVID-19. Produced via immunoSEQ multiplex PCR; TCRdb's table is partial and in-frame only. The data show about 290,000 clones, around 86% seen once. The sequencing sample was made of PBMCs or T cells enriched from blood (not recorded which). These receptors all come from a woman in her thirties or forties who had recovered from COVID-19. Both conserved end residues are part of each CDR3. Each record gives: V gene, J gene, clone size, D gene, CDR3 protein, CDR3 DNA. A D gene is named only where the DNA matches it firmly. Only some rows state a clone size, as once, few, many or a class for expanded clones.

TRBV5-1	TRBJ1-4	NA	NA	CASRERVATNEKLFF	TGCGCCAGCAGAGAACGCGTTGCAACTAATGAAAAACTGTTTTTT
TRBV11-2	TRBJ2-1	NA	TRBD2	CASSPTSGGNEQFF	TGTGCCAGCAGCCCGACTAGCGGGGGGAATGAGCAGTTCTTC
TRBV12-5	TRBJ1-6	once	TRBD1	CASGLITGTGAPTLYNSPLHF	TGTGCTAGTGGTTTGATAACCGGGACAGGGGCTCCTACCCTCTATAATTCACCCCTCCACTTT
TRBV7-2	TRBJ1-6	NA	TRBD1	CASSLMAGGGYSPLHF	TGTGCCAGCAGCTTAATGGCAGGGGGAGGTTATTCACCCCTCCACTTT
TRBV2	TRBJ1-2	NA	NA	CASADGSNYGYTF	TGTGCCAGCGCCGACGGGAGTAACTATGGCTACACCTTC
TRBV27	TRBJ1-3	NA	TRBD1	CASRDRGSGNTIYF	TGTGCCAGCAGGGACAGGGGCTCTGGAAACACCATATATTTT
TRBV9	TRBJ1-5	NA	NA	CASSARGSEDQPQHF	TGTGCCAGCAGCGCCCGGGGTTCCGAGGACCAGCCCCAGCATTTT
TRBV9	TRBJ2-6	NA	NA	CASRDSRLSGANVLTF	TGTGCCAGCAGGGACAGCAGGCTCTCTGGGGCCAACGTCCTGACTTTC
TRBV7-9	TRBJ1-1	NA	NA	CASSRSAMNTEAFF	TGTGCCAGCAGCCGCAGCGCAATGAACACTGAAGCTTTCTTT
TRBV6-6	TRBJ1-4	once	NA	CASRLTTSTEKLFF	TGTGCCAGCAGACTAACAACTTCAACTGAAAAACTGTTTTTT
TRBV5-1	TRBJ1-1	NA	NA	CASSLTVSDTEAFF	TGCGCCAGCAGCCTGACAGTCTCCGACACTGAAGCTTTCTTT
TRBV29-1	TRBJ1-2	few	TRBD1	CSVLLQGARGYTF	TGCAGCGTCCTACTACAGGGGGCGCGAGGCTACACCTTC
TRBV19	TRBJ1-2	NA	NA	CASSKRALNGYTF	TGTGCCAGTAGTAAGAGGGCACTCAATGGCTACACCTTC
TRBV5-6	TRBJ1-6	NA	NA	CASSLRGLASPLHF	TGTGCCAGCAGCTTACGGGGATTAGCGTCACCCCTCCACTTT
TRBV5-1	TRBJ2-5	NA	NA	CASSLSGVVAETQYF	TGCGCCAGCAGCTTATCGGGAGTAGTGGCGGAGACCCAGTACTTC
TRBV2	TRBJ2-7	NA	NA	CASRPGGWDSSYEQYF	TGTGCCAGCAGACCCGGGGGATGGGACAGCTCCTACGAGCAGTACTTC
TRBV2	TRBJ1-6	once	NA	CASSEENGNSPLHF	TGTGCCAGCAGTGAAGAAAACGGTAATTCACCCCTCCACTTT